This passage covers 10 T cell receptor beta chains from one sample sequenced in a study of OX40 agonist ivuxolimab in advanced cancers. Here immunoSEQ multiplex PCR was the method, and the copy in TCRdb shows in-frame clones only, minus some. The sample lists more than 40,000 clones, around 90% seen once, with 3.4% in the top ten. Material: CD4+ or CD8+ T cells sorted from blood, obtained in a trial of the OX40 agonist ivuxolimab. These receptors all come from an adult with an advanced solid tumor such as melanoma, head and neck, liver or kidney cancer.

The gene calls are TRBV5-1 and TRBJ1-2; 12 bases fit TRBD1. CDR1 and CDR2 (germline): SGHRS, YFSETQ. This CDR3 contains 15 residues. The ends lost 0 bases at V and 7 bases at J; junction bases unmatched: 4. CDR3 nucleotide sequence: TGCGCCAGCAGCTTGGCCGGGACAGGGGGCTCTGGCTACACCTTC. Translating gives CASSLAGTGGSGYTF.

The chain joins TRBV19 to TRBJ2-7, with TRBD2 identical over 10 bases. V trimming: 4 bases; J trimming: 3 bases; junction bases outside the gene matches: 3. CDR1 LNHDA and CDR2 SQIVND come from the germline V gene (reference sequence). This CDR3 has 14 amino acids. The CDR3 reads CASSTGTSDYEQYF. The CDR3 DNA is TGTGCCAGTAGTACCGGGACTAGCGACTACGAGCAGTACTTC.

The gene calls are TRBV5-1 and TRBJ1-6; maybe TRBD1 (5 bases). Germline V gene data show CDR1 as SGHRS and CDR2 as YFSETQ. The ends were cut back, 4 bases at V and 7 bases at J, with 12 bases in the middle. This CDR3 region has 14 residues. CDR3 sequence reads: CASSADTANSPLHF. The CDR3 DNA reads TGCGCCAGCAGCGCGGACACAGCCAATTCACCCCTCCACTTT. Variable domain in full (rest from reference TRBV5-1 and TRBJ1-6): KAGVTQTPRYLIKTRGQQVTLSCSPISGHRSVSWYQQTPGQGLQFLFEYFSETQRNKGNFPGRFSGRQFSNSRSEMNVSTLELGDSALYLCASSADTANSPLHFGNGTRLTVT.

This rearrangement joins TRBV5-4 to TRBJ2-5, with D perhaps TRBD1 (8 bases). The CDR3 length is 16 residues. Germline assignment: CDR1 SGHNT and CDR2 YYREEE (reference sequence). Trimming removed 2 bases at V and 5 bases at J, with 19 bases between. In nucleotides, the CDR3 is TGTGCCAGCAGCTTAGACCTGGACAGGGAGGGGGAGACCCAGTACTTC. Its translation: CASSLDLDREGETQYF.

CDR3 amino acids: CASRDRGSGNTIYF. The CDR3 coding sequence is TGTGCCAGCCGGGACAGAGGCTCTGGAAACACCATATATTTT. This chain joins TRBV19 and TRBJ1-3, with 7 bases identical to TRBD1. The CDR3 totals 14 residues. CDR1 is LNHDA, CDR2 SQIVND, per germline (reference sequence). J was trimmed by 0 bases and V by 9 bases; bases with no gene match: 5.

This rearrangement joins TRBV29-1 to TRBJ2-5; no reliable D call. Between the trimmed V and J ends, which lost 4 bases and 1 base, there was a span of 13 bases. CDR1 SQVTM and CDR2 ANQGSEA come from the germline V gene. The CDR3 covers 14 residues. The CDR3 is CSVVSSLGQETQYF. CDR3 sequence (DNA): TGCAGCGTTGTATCCAGCCTGGGCCAAGAGACCCAGTACTTC.

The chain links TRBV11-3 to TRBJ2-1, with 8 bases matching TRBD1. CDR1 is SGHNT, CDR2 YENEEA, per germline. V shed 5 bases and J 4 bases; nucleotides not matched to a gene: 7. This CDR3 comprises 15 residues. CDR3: CASSLGQGYYNEQFF. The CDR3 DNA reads TGTGCCAGCAGCCTCGGACAGGGCTATTACAATGAGCAGTTCTTC.

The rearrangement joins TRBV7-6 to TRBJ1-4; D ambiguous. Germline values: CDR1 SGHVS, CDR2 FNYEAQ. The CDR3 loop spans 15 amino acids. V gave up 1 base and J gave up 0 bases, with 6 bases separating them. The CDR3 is CASSLERATNEKLFF. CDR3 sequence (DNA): TGTGCCAGCAGCTTAGAAAGAGCAACTAATGAAAAACTGTTTTTT.

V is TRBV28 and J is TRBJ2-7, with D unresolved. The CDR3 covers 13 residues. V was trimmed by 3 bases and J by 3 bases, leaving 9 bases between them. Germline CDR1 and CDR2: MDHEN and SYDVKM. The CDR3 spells CASSFRTFYEQYF. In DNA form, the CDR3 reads TGTGCCAGCAGTTTCCGGACCTTCTACGAGCAGTACTTC.

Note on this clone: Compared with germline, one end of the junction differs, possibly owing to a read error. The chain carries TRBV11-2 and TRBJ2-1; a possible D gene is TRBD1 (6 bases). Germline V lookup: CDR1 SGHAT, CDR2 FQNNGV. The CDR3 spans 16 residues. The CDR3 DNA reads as TGCGCCAGCAGCCAAGACGCTAGGGGGTTTTACAATGAGCAGTTCTTC. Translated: CASSQDARGFYNEQFF.